What follows are 25 T cell receptor beta chains derived from one specimen sequenced in a study of blood T cell repertoires in COVID-19. Profiling relied on immunoSEQ multiplex PCR, and the TCRdb table lists in-frame clones only, not all of them. The sample shows roughly 310,000 clones, about nine tenths of them seen only once. The source material was peripheral blood. The receptors derive from a woman in her twenties or thirties with COVID-19, enrolled during active disease.

The chain has TRBV19 and TRBJ2-3; weak D call: TRBD1 (5 bases). Between the trimmed V and J ends, which lost 7 bases and 1 base, there was a span of 12 bases. This CDR3 contains 14 residues. CDR1 is LNHDA and CDR2 is SQIVND in the germline V gene (reference sequence). CDR3: CASIGQGRTDTQYF. The CDR3 region has the DNA TGTGCCAGTATCGGGCAGGGTCGCACAGATACGCAGTATTTT.

This clone was recorded a few times. The chain joins TRBV5-1 to TRBJ1-6; the D gene is possibly TRBD1 (6 bases). Germline CDR1 is SGHRS and CDR2 is YFSETQ. The CDR3 covers 16 residues. V lost 5 bases and J 5 bases, leaving 17 bases between the germline ends. The CDR3 coding sequence is TGCGCCAGCAGGACCTACAGGGACGGCGATAATTCACCCCTCCACTTT. Its protein product is CASRTYRDGDNSPLHF.

The rearrangement joins TRBV25-1 to TRBJ1-2; weak D call: TRBD1 (6 bases). Deletions cut 3 bases from V and 3 bases from J, with 8 bases between. The CDR3 is 13 amino acids. From germline, CDR1 is MGHDK and CDR2 SYGVNS. CDR3: CASSDRGYYGYTF. The CDR3 DNA follows: TGTGCCAGCAGTGACAGGGGATACTATGGCTACACCTTC.

The gene calls are TRBV6-5 and TRBJ2-1, with TRBD2 matching 9 bases. The CDR3 consists of 15 residues. V lost 5 bases to trimming and J lost 4 bases; unmatched junction nucleotides: 6. The germline gives CDR1 MNHEY, CDR2 SVGAGI. The CDR3 region has the DNA TGTGCCAGCAGTCGCGCGGGAGGGTCGTACAATGAGCAGTTCTTC. Amino acids: CASSRAGGSYNEQFF.

CDR3 coding DNA: TGTGCCAGCAGCTTAGAGGCGGGACTCCTCTCCTACGAGCAGTACTTC. Protein: CASSLEAGLLSYEQYF. The rearrangement joins TRBV7-8 to TRBJ2-7, with D possibly being TRBD2 (6 bases). In germline, CDR1 is SGHVS, CDR2 FQNEAQ. The CDR3 consists of 16 residues. V lost 1 base, J lost 0 bases, and 13 bases lay in between.

The rearrangement links TRBV28 to TRBJ2-1, with 13 bases fitting TRBD2. Trimming at V came to 6 bases and at J to 7 bases, leaving 12 bases not matched to a gene. The CDR3 covers 17 residues. Germline CDR1 MDHEN, CDR2 SYDVKM. CDR3 sequence reads: CASSPKIRTSGRNEQFF. The CDR3 nucleotides are TGTGCCAGCAGCCCGAAGATCAGGACTAGCGGGAGAAATGAGCAGTTCTTC. Complete variable domain (other parts from reference TRBV28 and TRBJ2-1): DVKVTQSSRYLVKRTGEKVFLECVQDMDHENMFWYRQDPGLGLRLIYFSYDVKMKEKGDIPEGYSVSREKKERFSLILESASTNQTSMYLCASSPKIRTSGRNEQFFGPGTRLTVL.

V usage is TRBV2 and J usage is TRBJ2-1, with 8 bases lining up with TRBD2. CDR1 and CDR2 from the germline V gene are SNHLY and FYNNEI. J was trimmed by 6 bases and V by 4 bases; bases with no gene match: 8. The CDR3 is 15 amino acids. CDR3 loop: CASSVGTSMGNEQFF. In nucleotides, the CDR3 is TGTGCCAGCAGTGTAGGGACTAGTATGGGCAATGAGCAGTTCTTC.

The chain links TRBV27 to TRBJ1-1; the D is unclear. The V end was cut by 8 bases, the J end by 5 bases, with 24 bases between. CDR1 and CDR2 from the germline V gene are MNHEY and SMNVEV (reference sequence). The CDR3 loop spans 16 amino acids. This chain's CDR3 is CASAPRRETRVTEAFF. The CDR3 nucleotides read TGTGCCAGCGCCCCAAGGAGGGAAACGAGGGTAACTGAAGCTTTCTTT.

The rearrangement uses TRBV7-9 and TRBJ2-1; D perhaps matches TRBD2 (6 bases). The CDR3 runs 13 residues. V was shortened by 4 bases and J by 15 bases, with 19 bases between the two germline ends. The germline V gene has CDR1 SEHNR and CDR2 FQNEAQ (reference sequence). The CDR3: CASSSGEVARRFF. The CDR3 bases are TGTGCCAGCAGCTCGGGGGAAGTGGCCCGGAGGTTCTTC.

V gene TRBV7-9 combines with J gene TRBJ1-1, with 7 positions matching TRBD1. Germline lookup yields CDR1 SEHNR and CDR2 FQNEAQ (reference sequence). CDR3 size: 12 residues. The J segment lost 7 bases and the V segment lost 4 bases, leaving 3 bases of the junction unmatched. The CDR3 bases are TGTGCCAGCAGCTCGGGACAGCTTGAAGCTTTCTTT. Amino acid sequence: CASSSGQLEAFF. Drawing the rest from reference TRBV7-9 and TRBJ1-1, the complete variable domain is DTGVSQNPRHKITKRGQNVTFRCDPISEHNRLYWYRQTLGQGPEFLTYFQNEAQLEKSRLLSDRFSAERPKGSFSTLEIQRTEQGDSAMYLCASSSGQLEAFFGQGTRLTVV.

The J gene is TRBJ1-1, the V gene TRBV2, with TRBD1 matching 9 bases. V was pared by 7 bases and J by 4 bases, with 4 bases of the junction left unmatched. There are 13 residues in the CDR3. The germline CDR1 and CDR2 sequences are SNHLY and FYNNEI. In nucleotides, the CDR3 is TGTGCCAGCACCTCGACAGGGGGCACTGAAGCTTTCTTT. Amino acids: CASTSTGGTEAFF.

The chain links TRBV4-2 to TRBJ2-6; D call uncertain. The CDR3 runs to 16 residues. Trimming took 0 bases from V and 8 from J, leaving 14 bases between them. In germline, CDR1 is LGHNA, CDR2 YNFKEQ. CDR3 nucleotides: TGTGCCAGCAGCCAAGAAGCCCTAGTTAGTACCAACGTCCTGACTTTC. Encoded protein: CASSQEALVSTNVLTF.

Only one count was recorded for this clone. The chain links TRBV2 to TRBJ1-3; 7 bases line up with TRBD1. The trim removed 0 bases at V and 4 bases at J, leaving 0 bases unmatched. The CDR3 has 14 residues. Per the germline V gene, CDR1 is SNHLY and CDR2 is FYNNEI. The CDR3 DNA is TGTGCCAGCAGTGAAGCGGACAGGGGAAACACCATATATTTT. This translates into CASSEADRGNTIYF.

The genes are TRBV10-3 and TRBJ2-7, with 12 bases fitting TRBD1. Germline loops: CDR1 ENHRY, CDR2 SYGVKD. The CDR3 has 16 residues. V dropped 5 bases and J dropped 5; count of bases not matched to a gene: 10. CDR3 amino acids: CAISLEPGQGADEQYF. CDR3 in DNA: TGTGCCATCAGTCTAGAACCGGGACAGGGGGCGGACGAGCAGTACTTC.

The chain employs TRBV30 and TRBJ2-2; D is ambiguous. CDR1 and CDR2 (germline): GTSNPN, SVGIG (reference sequence). V lost 3 bases and J 6 bases, leaving 5 bases between the germline ends. This CDR3 is built from 11 residues. In DNA, the CDR3 is TGTGCCTGGAGAGCTGCCGGGGAGCTGTTTTTT. Translation: CAWRAAGELFF.

This chain uses TRBV11-2 with TRBJ2-3; D is ambiguous. The CDR3 spans 14 residues. The germline CDR1 and CDR2 sequences are SGHAT and FQNNGV. V lost 3 bases, J lost 0 bases, and 7 bases lay in between. In nucleotides, the CDR3 is TGTGCCAGCAGCTTCCTGACAAGCACAGATACGCAGTATTTT. Its translation is CASSFLTSTDTQYF.

This chain connects TRBV2 to TRBJ2-2, with a weak D call TRBD1 (7 bases). This CDR3 is built from 15 residues. V lost 3 bases, J lost 6 bases, and 14 bases lay in between. CDR1 is SNHLY, CDR2 FYNNEI, per germline. The DNA for the CDR3 is TGTGCCAGCAGTGAGCAGGGGGGAGGTGCCGGGGAGCTGTTTTTT. Encoded protein: CASSEQGGGAGELFF.

The CDR3 DNA is TGTGCCAGCAGCGTAGATCGGGAGCACTACAATGAGCAGTTCTTC. It encodes CASSVDREHYNEQFF. This rearrangement joins TRBV9 to TRBJ2-1; D perhaps matches TRBD2 (6 bases). V shed 0 bases and J shed 3 bases, with 10 bases lying between them. Germline V gene lookup returns CDR1 SGDLS and CDR2 YYNGEE. The CDR3 totals 15 residues.

The chain is built from TRBV24-1 and TRBJ2-1; D unresolved. CDR3 size: 12 residues. Per the germline V gene, CDR1 is KGHDR and CDR2 is SFDVKD. V lost 7 bases and J 6 bases, leaving 9 bases between the germline ends. Written as DNA, the CDR3 is TGTGCCACCAGGGCGCTAGGCAATGAGCAGTTCTTC. It is translated as CATRALGNEQFF.

The CDR3 DNA reads TGTGCCAGCAGCCTTGGTGGGGACTTTGACGAGCAGTACTTC. As protein: CASSLGGDFDEQYF. This chain connects TRBV3-1 (or the pseudogene TRBV3-2) to TRBJ2-7, with a tentative D call TRBD2 (6 bases). CDR3 length: 14 amino acids. V was shortened by 4 bases and J by 5 bases, with 15 bases between the two germline ends. Per germline, CDR1 LGHDT and CDR2 YNNKEL (reference sequence).

This chain uses TRBV15 with TRBJ1-1; D ambiguous. V shed 1 base and J shed 8 bases, with 11 bases lying between them. Germline V lookup: CDR1 LNHNV, CDR2 YYDKDF (reference sequence). The CDR3 covers 13 residues. The CDR3 DNA sequence: TGTGCCACCAGCAGAGGAATAGCTACAGAAGCTTTCTTT. Translating it yields CATSRGIATEAFF. Variable domain in full (rest from reference TRBV15 and TRBJ1-1): DAMVIQNPRYQVTQFGKPVTLSCSQTLNHNVMYWYQQKSSQAPKLLFHYYDKDFNNEADTPDNFQSRRPNTSFCFLDIRSPGLGDTAMYLCATSRGIATEAFFGQGTRLTVV.

This sequence joins TRBV30 and TRBJ2-2; TRBD2 agrees at 7 bases. V dropped 2 bases and J dropped 1; count of bases not matched to a gene: 1. The CDR3 totals 14 residues. Germline V gene data show CDR1 as GTSNPN and CDR2 as SVGIG (reference sequence). DNA of the CDR3: TGTGCCTGGAGTAGCGGGGTGAACACCGGGGAGCTGTTTTTT. Its translation is CAWSSGVNTGELFF.

V gene TRBV5-6 combines with J gene TRBJ2-2; the D gene is possibly TRBD1 (5 bases). Per the germline V gene, CDR1 is SGHDT and CDR2 is YYEEEE. This CDR3 has 14 amino acids. V lost 0 bases to trimming and J lost 3 bases, with 6 bases between them. CDR3 residues: CASSLVRDTGELFF. As DNA, the CDR3 is TGTGCCAGCAGCTTGGTCAGGGACACCGGGGAGCTGTTTTTT.

The chain has TRBV30 and TRBJ1-2; possibly TRBD1 for D (6 bases). Trimming took 0 bases from V and 7 from J, leaving 15 bases between them. The CDR3 loop spans 14 amino acids. Germline V CDR1 and CDR2: GTSNPN, SVGIG (reference sequence). In DNA, the CDR3 is TGTGCCTGGAGTGTAATGGGGAGGGGGGCTGGCTACACCTTC. This translates into CAWSVMGRGAGYTF. Combining the CDR3 with reference TRBV30 and TRBJ1-2 gives the whole variable domain SQTIHQWPATLVQPVGSPLSLECTVEGTSNPNLYWYRQAAGRGLQLLFYSVGIGQISSEVPQNLSASRPQDRQFILSSKKLLLSDSGFYLCAWSVMGRGAGYTFGSGTRLTVV.

This chain uses TRBV6-2 or TRBV6-3 with TRBJ2-3, with 7 positions matching TRBD2. Germline V gene data show CDR1 as MNHEY and CDR2 as SVGEGT. The length of the CDR3 is 17 residues. The V and J ends lost 0 bases and 0 bases, in that order; junction bases with no gene match: 6. The CDR3 spells CASSYSRDYTSTDTQYF. The DNA of the CDR3 is TGTGCCAGCAGTTACTCGCGGGACTATACTAGCACAGATACGCAGTATTTT.